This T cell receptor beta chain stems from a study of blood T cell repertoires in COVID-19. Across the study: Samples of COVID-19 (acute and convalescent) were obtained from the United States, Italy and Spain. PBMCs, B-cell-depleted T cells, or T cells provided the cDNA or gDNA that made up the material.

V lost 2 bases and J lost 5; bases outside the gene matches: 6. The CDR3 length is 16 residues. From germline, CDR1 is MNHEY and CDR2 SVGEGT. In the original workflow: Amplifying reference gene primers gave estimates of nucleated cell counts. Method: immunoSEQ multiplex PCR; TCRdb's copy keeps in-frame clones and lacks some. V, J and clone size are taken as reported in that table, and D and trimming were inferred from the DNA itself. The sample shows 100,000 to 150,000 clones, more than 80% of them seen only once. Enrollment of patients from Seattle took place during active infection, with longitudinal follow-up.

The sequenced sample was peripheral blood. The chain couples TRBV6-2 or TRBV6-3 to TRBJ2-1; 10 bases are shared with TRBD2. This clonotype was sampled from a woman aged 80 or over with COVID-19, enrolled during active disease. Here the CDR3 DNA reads TGTGCCAGCAGTTACAGCCGGGGACTAGCGAACAATGAGCAGTTCTTC. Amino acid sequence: CASSYSRGLANNEQFF.